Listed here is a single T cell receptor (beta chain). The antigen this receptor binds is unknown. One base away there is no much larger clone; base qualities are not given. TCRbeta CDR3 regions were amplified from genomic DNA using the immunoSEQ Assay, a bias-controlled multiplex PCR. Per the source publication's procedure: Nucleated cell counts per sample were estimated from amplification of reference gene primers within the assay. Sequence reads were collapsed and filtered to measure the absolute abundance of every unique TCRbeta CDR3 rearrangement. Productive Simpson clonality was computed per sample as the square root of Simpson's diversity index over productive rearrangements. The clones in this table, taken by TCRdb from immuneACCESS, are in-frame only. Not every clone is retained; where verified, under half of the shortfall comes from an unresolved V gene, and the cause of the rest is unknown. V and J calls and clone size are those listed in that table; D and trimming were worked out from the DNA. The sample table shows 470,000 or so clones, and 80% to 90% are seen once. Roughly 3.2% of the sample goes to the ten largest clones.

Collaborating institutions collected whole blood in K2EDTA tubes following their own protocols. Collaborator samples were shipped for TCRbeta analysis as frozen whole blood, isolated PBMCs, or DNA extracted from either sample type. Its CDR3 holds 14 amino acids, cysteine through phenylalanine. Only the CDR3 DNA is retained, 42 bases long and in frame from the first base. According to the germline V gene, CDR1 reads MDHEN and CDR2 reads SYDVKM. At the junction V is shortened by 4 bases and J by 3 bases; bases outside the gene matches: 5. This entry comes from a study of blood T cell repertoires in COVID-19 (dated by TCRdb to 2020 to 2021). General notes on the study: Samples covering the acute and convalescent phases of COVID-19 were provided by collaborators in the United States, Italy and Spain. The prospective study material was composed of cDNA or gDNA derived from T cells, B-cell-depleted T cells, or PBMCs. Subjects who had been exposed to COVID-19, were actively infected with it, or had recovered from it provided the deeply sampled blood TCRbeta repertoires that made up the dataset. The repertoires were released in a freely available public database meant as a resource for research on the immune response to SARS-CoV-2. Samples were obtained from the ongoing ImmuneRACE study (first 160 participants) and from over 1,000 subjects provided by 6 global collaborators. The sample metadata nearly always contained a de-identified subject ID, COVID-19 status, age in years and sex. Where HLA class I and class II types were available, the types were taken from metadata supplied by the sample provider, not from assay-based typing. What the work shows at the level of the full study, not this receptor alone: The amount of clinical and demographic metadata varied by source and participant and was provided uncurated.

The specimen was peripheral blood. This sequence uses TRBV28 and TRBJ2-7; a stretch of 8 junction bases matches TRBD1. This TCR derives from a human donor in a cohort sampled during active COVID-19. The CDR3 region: CASSSGTGVYEQYF. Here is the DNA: TGTGCCAGCAGTTCTGGGACAGGAGTCTACGAGCAGTACTTC. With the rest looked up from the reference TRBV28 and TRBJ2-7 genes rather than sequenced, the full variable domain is DVKVTQSSRYLVKRTGEKVFLECVQDMDHENMFWYRQDPGLGLRLIYFSYDVKMKEKGDIPEGYSVSREKKERFSLILESASTNQTSMYLCASSSGTGVYEQYFGPGTRLTVT.